This record covers a single T cell receptor (beta chain). This CDR3 has 15 residues. V was clipped by 0 bases and J by 7 bases; unmatched bases: 6. These data are taken from a study of CD8 T cells in ankylosing spondylitis. Using its own MiXCR run on the 5' RACE reads, TCRdb lists one record per CDR3 protein. This sample has 100,000 to 150,000 distinct CDR3 sequences, with roughly 8.8% found just once. This TCR derives from a male donor with ankylosing spondylitis or in good health (not recorded which). Source material: blood, either unsorted or a sorted T cell fraction (not recorded which). The chain is built from TRBV12-3 or TRBV12-4 and TRBJ2-1, with 7 bases lining up with TRBD2. The CDR3, as DNA: TGTGCCAGCAGTTTAGCGGGGGGGTCTTGGAATGAGCAGTTCTTC. This translates into CASSLAGGSWNEQFF.